The 10 T cell receptor beta chains reported below all come from one sample, sequenced in a study of beta chain features in type 1 diabetes. Investigators reverse transcribed all isolated RNA, so they sequenced expressed TCRB transcripts. The protocol was immunoSEQ multiplex PCR, while the TCRdb copy is restricted to in-frame clones and leaves out a portion. The sample comprises 150,000 or so clones, 9% to 10% of which are singletons, and around 2.5% rests with the top ten. The sample consisted of central memory CD4+ T cells from blood. These receptors all come from a woman aged 18-30 years in good health.

The chain is built from TRBV5-1 and TRBJ1-4, with 8 bases that match TRBD1. Germline V gene sequence: CDR1 SGHRS, CDR2 YFSETQ. Losses at the gene ends were 4 bases for V and 8 bases for J; bases not matched to a gene: 10. The CDR3 extends over 15 amino acids. The DNA for the CDR3 is TGCGCCAGCAGCACCGACAGGGGTGGAGGCGAAAAACTGTTTTTT. Translated, it gives CASSTDRGGGEKLFF.

The V and J genes are TRBV5-1 and TRBJ1-2; 10 bases are shared with TRBD1. The V and J ends lost 5 bases and 7 bases, in that order; junction bases with no gene match: 8. This CDR3 is built from 14 residues. Germline V lookup: CDR1 SGHRS, CDR2 YFSETQ. The CDR3 DNA sequence: TGCGCCAGCAGTGGGACAGGGGACAACGGTGGCTACACCTTC. This sequence encodes CASSGTGDNGGYTF.

This clone was counted a few times. The rearrangement joins TRBV19 to TRBJ2-1; possibly TRBD1 for D (5 bases). Germline CDR1 LNHDA, CDR2 SQIVND (reference sequence). Trimming shortened V by 2 bases and J by 4 bases, and 12 bases separated the two germline ends. This CDR3 contains 15 residues. The CDR3, as DNA: TGTGCCAGTAGTATAAGGCAGGGAATTTACAATGAGCAGTTCTTC. It codes for CASSIRQGIYNEQFF.

The V gene is TRBV7-2, the J gene TRBJ2-7, with 7 bases that match TRBD1. Germline V gene data show CDR1 as SGHTA and CDR2 as FQGNSA. V gave up 6 bases and J gave up 3 bases; unmatched junction bases: 8. The CDR3 runs 14 residues. The CDR3 protein is CASSTTGDVYEQYF. The CDR3 DNA reads TGTGCCAGCAGTACTACAGGGGACGTCTACGAGCAGTACTTC.

There are a few counts of this clone. This chain connects TRBV7-6 to TRBJ2-3; D is possibly TRBD2 (6 bases). This CDR3 is built from 14 residues. Trimming pared 5 bases from V and 2 bases from J, leaving 11 bases between. Germline-derived CDR1 and CDR2 are SGHVS and FNYEAQ. CDR3 in amino acids: CASSPTSYTDTQYF. CDR3 DNA: TGTGCCAGCAGCCCCACTAGCTACACAGATACGCAGTATTTT.

This clone was seen more than once but under ten times. This sequence joins TRBV5-1 and TRBJ2-1; TRBD2 agrees at 13 bases. Germline CDR1 and CDR2: SGHRS and YFSETQ. The CDR3 contains 16 residues. Germline trimming cut 3 bases from V and 8 bases from J; bases unmatched to any gene: 8. This CDR3 reads CASSSLLAGGPDEQFF. The CDR3 DNA reads TGCGCCAGCAGCTCACTACTAGCGGGAGGGCCCGATGAGCAGTTCTTC.

V is TRBV6-5 and J is TRBJ1-6, with 8 positions matching TRBD1. Germline V lookup: CDR1 MNHEY, CDR2 SVGAGI. J gave up 9 bases and V 7 bases, and 8 bases lay outside the gene matches. This CDR3 spans 14 amino acids. Written as DNA, the CDR3 is TGTGCCAGCACCGGGACAGGCCTATCTTCACCCCTCCACTTT. As protein: CASTGTGLSSPLHF.

This clone was counted between two and nine times. The chain joins TRBV7-8 to TRBJ2-1; weak D call: TRBD1 (5 bases). This CDR3 has 14 residues. Trimming removed 1 base from V and 9 bases from J, with 13 bases in between. Germline CDR1 and CDR2: SGHVS and FQNEAQ. The CDR3 loop reads CASSLVSLTAEQFF. CDR3 DNA: TGTGCCAGCAGCTTAGTTTCCTTGACAGCTGAGCAGTTCTTC. The entire variable domain, with the rest obtained from reference TRBV7-8 and TRBJ2-1, is as follows: GAGVSQSPRYKVAKRGQDVALRCDPISGHVSLFWYQQALGQGPEFLTYFQNEAQLDKSGLPSDRFFAERPEGSVSTLKIQRTQQEDSAVYLCASSLVSLTAEQFFGPGTRLTVL.

This clone was counted a few times. This sequence joins TRBV7-8 and TRBJ2-5; 9 nucleotides match TRBD1. The CDR3 is 15 amino acids. V lost 3 bases to trimming and J lost 5 bases; unmatched junction nucleotides: 7. CDR1 and CDR2 from the germline V gene are SGHVS and FQNEAQ. The chain's CDR3 is CASSLGTGRDETQYF. DNA for the CDR3: TGTGCCAGCAGCTTGGGGACAGGGAGGGACGAGACCCAGTACTTC.

This clone was seen a few times. The CDR3 DNA follows: TGTGCCAGCAGTAGCGGCCAAGAGACCCAGTACTTC. Translated, it gives CASSSGQETQYF. This sequence joins TRBV11-2 and TRBJ2-5; a weak D match, TRBD2 (6 bases). Germline V gene lookup returns CDR1 SGHAT and CDR2 FQNNGV. The V end was cut by 6 bases, the J end by 1 base, with 6 bases between. The CDR3 is 12 residues long.